One T cell receptor beta chain is described in this entry. Its matching antigen is unknown. Assay used: immunoSEQ multiplex PCR; TCRdb lists only in-frame clones, some missing. The data hold tens of thousands of clones, with more than 60% observed a single time. The sample originates from a study of early stage breast cancer tumors. For the study at large: Most invasive tumors, about 75% of the 16, were ER+/PR+/HER2-. Average read coverage per sample was 9.5 to 10-fold.

Findings and limits, study-wide: Most shared enriched TCRB sequences were commonly generated ones. Tumor and normal breast were distinguished via blood comparison in about 90% of the 16 patients.

V trimming: 5 bases; J trimming: 0 bases; junction bases outside the gene matches: 11. CDR1 is LNHDA and CDR2 is SQIVND in the germline V gene (reference sequence). This CDR3 is 18 amino acids long. This rearrangement joins TRBV19 to TRBJ2-7, with 12 bases identical to TRBD1. Sequenced input: blood. The receptor's source is a person aged 25 to 39 with breast cancer. This CDR3 is CASSEGTGGATSSYEQYF. As DNA, the CDR3 is TGTGCCAGTAGTGAAGGGACAGGGGGCGCAACCAGCTCCTACGAGCAGTACTTC.